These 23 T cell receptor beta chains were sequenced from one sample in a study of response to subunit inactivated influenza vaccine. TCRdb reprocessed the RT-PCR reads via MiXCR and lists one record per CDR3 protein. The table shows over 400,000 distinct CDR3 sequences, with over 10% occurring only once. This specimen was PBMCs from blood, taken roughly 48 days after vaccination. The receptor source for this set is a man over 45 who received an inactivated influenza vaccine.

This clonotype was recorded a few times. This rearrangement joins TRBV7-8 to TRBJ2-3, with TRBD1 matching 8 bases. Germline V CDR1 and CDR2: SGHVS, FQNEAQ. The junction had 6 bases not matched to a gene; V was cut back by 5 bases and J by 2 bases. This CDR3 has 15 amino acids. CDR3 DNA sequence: TGTGCCAGCAGCACAAGGACAGGGTACACAGATACGCAGTATTTT. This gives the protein CASSTRTGYTDTQYF. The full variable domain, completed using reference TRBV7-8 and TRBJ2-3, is GAGVSQSPRYKVAKRGQDVALRCDPISGHVSLFWYQQALGQGPEFLTYFQNEAQLDKSGLPSDRFFAERPEGSVSTLKIQRTQQEDSAVYLCASSTRTGYTDTQYFGPGTRLTVL.

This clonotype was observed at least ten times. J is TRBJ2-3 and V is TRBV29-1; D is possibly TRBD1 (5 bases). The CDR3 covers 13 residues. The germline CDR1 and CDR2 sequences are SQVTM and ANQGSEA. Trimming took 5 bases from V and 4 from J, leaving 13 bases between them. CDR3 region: CSVFAGASDTQYF. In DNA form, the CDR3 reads TGCAGCGTTTTTGCTGGGGCGTCAGATACGCAGTATTTT.

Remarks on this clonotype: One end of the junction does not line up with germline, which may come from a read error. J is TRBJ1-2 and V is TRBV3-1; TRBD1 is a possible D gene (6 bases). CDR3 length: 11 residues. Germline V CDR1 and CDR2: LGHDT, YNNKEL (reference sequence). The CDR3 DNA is TGTGCCAGCAGCTACCTACACCCGGACAGCTTC. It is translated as CASSYLHPDSF.

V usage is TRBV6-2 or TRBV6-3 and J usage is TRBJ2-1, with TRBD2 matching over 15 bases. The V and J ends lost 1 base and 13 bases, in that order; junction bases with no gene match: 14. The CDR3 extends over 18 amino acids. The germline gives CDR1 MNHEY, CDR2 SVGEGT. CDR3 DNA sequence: TGTGCCAGCAGTTACTTCCGTCCCGGGACTAGCGGGAGGTTAGACCAGTTCTTC. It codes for CASSYFRPGTSGRLDQFF.

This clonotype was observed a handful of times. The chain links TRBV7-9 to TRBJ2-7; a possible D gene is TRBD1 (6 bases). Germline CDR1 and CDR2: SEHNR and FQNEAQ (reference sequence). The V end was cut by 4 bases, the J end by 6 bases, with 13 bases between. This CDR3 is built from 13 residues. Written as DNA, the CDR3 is TGTGCCAGCAGCTCACAGGCAGGGGTCGAGCAGTACTTC. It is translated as CASSSQAGVEQYF.

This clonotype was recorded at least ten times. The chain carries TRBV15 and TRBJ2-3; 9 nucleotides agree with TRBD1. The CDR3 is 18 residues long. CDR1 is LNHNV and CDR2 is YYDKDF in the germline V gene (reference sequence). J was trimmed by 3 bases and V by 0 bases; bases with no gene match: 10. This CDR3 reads CATSREKGTGSGTDTQYF. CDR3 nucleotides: TGTGCCACCAGCAGAGAAAAGGGGACAGGGAGCGGGACAGATACGCAGTATTTT.

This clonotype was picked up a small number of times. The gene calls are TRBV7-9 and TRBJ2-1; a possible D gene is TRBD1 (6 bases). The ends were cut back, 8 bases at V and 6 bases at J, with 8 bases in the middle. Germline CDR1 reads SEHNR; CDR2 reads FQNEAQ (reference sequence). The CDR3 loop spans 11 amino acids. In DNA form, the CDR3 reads TGTGCCAGCCAGACAGGCAATGAGCAGTTCTTC. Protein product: CASQTGNEQFF.

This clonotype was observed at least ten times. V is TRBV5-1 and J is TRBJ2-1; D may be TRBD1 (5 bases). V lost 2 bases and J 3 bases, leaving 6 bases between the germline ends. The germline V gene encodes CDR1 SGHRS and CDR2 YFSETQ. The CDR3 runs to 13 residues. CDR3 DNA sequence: TGCGCCAGCAGCTTCGACAGCTACAATGAGCAGTTCTTC. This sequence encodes CASSFDSYNEQFF.

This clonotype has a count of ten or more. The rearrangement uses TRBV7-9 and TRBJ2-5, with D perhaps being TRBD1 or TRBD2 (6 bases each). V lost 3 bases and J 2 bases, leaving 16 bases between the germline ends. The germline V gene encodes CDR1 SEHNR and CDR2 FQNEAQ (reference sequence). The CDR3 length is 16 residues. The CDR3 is CASSFGRGRSQETQYF. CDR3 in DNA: TGTGCCAGCAGCTTTGGTCGGGGGCGGTCGCAAGAGACCCAGTACTTC.

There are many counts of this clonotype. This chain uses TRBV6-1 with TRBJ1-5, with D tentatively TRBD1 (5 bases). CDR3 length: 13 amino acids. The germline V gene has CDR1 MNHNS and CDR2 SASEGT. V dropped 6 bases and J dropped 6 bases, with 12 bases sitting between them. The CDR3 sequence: CASRQGVAQPQHF. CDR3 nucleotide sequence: TGTGCCAGCAGGCAGGGAGTGGCTCAGCCCCAGCATTTT.

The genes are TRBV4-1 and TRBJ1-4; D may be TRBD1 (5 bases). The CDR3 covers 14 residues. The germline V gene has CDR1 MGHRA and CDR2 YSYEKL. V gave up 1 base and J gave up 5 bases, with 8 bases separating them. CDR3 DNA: TGCGCCAGCAGCCAAGGGGACGTGAATGAAAAACTGTTTTTT. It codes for CASSQGDVNEKLFF.

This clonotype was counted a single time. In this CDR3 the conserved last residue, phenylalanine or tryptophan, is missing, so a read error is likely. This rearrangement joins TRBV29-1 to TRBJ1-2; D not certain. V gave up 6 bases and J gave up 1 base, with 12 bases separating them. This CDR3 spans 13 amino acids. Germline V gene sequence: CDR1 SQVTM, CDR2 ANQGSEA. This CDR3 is CSVSTALNYGYTI. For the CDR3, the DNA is TGCAGCGTATCCACAGCTCTTAACTATGGCTACACCATC.

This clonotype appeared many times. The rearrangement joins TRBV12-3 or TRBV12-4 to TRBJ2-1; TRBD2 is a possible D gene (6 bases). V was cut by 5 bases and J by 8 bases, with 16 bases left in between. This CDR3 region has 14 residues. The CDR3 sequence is CASSPGTPFDEQFF. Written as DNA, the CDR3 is TGTGCCAGCAGTCCAGGGACTCCGTTCGATGAGCAGTTCTTC.

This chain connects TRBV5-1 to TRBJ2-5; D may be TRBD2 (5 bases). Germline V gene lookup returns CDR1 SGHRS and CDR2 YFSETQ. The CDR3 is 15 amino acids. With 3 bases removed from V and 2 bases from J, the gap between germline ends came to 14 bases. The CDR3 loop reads CASSSVPGSQETQYF. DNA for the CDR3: TGCGCCAGCAGCTCAGTTCCGGGATCGCAAGAGACCCAGTACTTC.

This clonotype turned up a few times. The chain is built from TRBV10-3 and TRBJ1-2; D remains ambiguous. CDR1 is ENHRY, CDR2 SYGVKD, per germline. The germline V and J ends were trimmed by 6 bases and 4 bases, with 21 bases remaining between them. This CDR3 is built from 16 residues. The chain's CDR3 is CAISREGRMSSYGYTF. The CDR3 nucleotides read TGTGCCATCAGCAGAGAAGGACGGATGAGTAGCTATGGCTACACCTTC.

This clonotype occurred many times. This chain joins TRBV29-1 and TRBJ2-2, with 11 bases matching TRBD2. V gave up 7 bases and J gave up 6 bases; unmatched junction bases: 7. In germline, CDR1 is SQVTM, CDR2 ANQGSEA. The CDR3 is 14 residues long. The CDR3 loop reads CSAVAGGLPGELFF. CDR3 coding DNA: TGCAGCGCAGTAGCGGGAGGGTTACCCGGGGAGCTGTTTTTT.

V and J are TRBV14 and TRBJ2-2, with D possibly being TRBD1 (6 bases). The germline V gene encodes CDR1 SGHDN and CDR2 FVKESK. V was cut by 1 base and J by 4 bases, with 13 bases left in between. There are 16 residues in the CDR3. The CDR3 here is CASSQVRWGRTGELFF. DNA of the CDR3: TGTGCCAGCAGCCAAGTTCGTTGGGGGCGCACCGGGGAGCTGTTTTTT.

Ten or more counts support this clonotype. CDR3 nucleotides: TGTGCCAGCAGCGTAGAACAGGGCGCAGATACGCAGTATTTT. This encodes CASSVEQGADTQYF. The chain employs TRBV9 and TRBJ2-3; weak D call: TRBD1 (6 bases). The CDR3 runs 14 residues. Germline CDR1 reads SGDLS; CDR2 reads YYNGEE. Trimming took 0 bases from V and 4 from J, leaving 9 bases between them.

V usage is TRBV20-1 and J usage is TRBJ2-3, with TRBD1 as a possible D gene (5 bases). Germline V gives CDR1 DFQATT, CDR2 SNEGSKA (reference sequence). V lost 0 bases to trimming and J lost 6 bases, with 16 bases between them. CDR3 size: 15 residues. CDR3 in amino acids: CSARDYQGMGDTQYF. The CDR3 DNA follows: TGCAGTGCTAGAGATTACCAGGGAATGGGGGATACGCAGTATTTT.

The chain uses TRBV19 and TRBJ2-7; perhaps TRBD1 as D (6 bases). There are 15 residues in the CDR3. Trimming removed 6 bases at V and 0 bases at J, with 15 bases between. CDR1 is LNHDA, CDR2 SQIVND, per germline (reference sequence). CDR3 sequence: CASRSTGSGSYEQYF. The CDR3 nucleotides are TGTGCCAGTAGGAGTACAGGGAGTGGCTCCTACGAGCAGTACTTC.

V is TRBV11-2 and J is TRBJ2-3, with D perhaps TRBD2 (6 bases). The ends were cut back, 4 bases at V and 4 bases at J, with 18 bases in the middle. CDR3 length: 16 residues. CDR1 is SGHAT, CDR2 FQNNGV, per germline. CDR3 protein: CASSSAGWSGPDTQYF. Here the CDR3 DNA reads TGTGCCAGCAGCTCCGCGGGGTGGTCGGGCCCAGATACGCAGTATTTT.

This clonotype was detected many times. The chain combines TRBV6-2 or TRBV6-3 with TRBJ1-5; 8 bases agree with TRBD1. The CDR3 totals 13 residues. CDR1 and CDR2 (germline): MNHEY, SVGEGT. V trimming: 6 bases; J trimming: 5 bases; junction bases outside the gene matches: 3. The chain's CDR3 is CASRDREYQPQHF. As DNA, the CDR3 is TGTGCCAGCAGGGACAGGGAGTATCAGCCCCAGCATTTT.

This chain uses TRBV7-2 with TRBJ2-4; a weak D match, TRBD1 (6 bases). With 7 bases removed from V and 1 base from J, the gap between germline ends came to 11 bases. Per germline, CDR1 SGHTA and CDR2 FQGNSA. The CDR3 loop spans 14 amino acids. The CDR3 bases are TGTGCCAGCACTTTTGACAGGGCCAAAAACATTCAGTACTTC. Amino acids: CASTFDRAKNIQYF.